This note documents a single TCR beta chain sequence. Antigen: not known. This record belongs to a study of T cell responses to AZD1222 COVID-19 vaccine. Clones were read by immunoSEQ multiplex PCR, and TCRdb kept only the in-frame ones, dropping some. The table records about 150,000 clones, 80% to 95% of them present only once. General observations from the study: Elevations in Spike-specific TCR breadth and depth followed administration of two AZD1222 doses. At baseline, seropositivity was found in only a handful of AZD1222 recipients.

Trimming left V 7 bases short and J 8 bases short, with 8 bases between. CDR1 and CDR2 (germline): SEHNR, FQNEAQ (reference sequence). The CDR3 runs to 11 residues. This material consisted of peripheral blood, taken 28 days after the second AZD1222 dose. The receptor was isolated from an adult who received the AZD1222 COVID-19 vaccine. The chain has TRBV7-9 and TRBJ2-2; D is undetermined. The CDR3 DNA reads TGTGCCAGCACCATAGAGGGGGAGCTGTTTTTT. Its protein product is CASTIEGELFF.